The 26 T cell receptor beta chains reported below all come from one sample, sequenced in a study of T cell responses to AZD1222 COVID-19 vaccine. TCRdb's copy holds only in-frame clones and misses some; the assay was immunoSEQ multiplex PCR. The table has 99,000 or so clones, roughly nine tenths seen once; the top ten hold around 3.1%. The sample here was peripheral blood, taken on day 0 of AZD1222 vaccination. Source of these receptors: an adult in good health.

The chain carries TRBV19 and TRBJ1-2, with a tentative D call TRBD1 (6 bases). The CDR3 contains 14 residues. The ends were cut back, 3 bases at V and 2 bases at J, with 10 bases in the middle. The germline V gene encodes CDR1 LNHDA and CDR2 SQIVND (reference sequence). The CDR3, as DNA: TGTGCCAGTAGTATCCAAGACAGGAACTATGGCTACACCTTC. As protein: CASSIQDRNYGYTF.

This clone has only one observation. The rearrangement joins TRBV6-6 to TRBJ1-1; D uncertain. The CDR3 has 12 residues. CDR1 and CDR2 (germline): MNHNY, SVGAGI (reference sequence). V was shortened by 7 bases and J by 8 bases, with 14 bases between the two germline ends. DNA for the CDR3: TGTGCCAGCACCGACGGACCGTCCGAAGCTTTCTTT. Its protein product is CASTDGPSEAFF.

This chain uses TRBV19 with TRBJ2-1; D uncertain. The CDR3 loop spans 12 amino acids. Germline-derived CDR1 and CDR2 are LNHDA and SQIVND (reference sequence). Trimming left V 7 bases short and J 3 bases short, with 7 bases between. The CDR3 spells CASTTYYNEQFF. The CDR3 nucleotides are TGTGCCAGTACGACCTACTACAATGAGCAGTTCTTC.

J is TRBJ2-7 and V is TRBV6-6, with 10 bases matching TRBD1. Germline CDR1 and CDR2: MNHNY and SVGAGI (reference sequence). This CDR3 contains 15 residues. V trimming: 2 bases; J trimming: 6 bases; junction bases outside the gene matches: 7. The CDR3 here is CASSYRDRGSAEQYF. The DNA for the CDR3 is TGTGCCAGCAGTTACCGGGACAGGGGTAGTGCCGAGCAGTACTTC.

The CDR3 loop reads CASSLNDRYNSPLHF. The CDR3 DNA reads as TGTGCCAGCAGTCTCAACGACCGGTATAATTCACCCCTCCACTTT. The rearrangement uses TRBV6-5 and TRBJ1-6; the D is unclear. Trimming took 5 bases from V and 4 from J, leaving 12 bases between them. The CDR3 has 15 residues. Germline lookup yields CDR1 MNHEY and CDR2 SVGAGI.

The chain couples TRBV29-1 to TRBJ2-4, with D possibly being TRBD1 (6 bases). The CDR3 contains 16 residues. CDR1 and CDR2 from the germline V gene are SQVTM and ANQGSEA. Trimming shortened V by 0 bases and J by 1 base, and 13 bases separated the two germline ends. The chain's CDR3 is CSVEDHREWAKNIQYF. CDR3 sequence (DNA): TGCAGCGTTGAAGATCACAGGGAATGGGCCAAAAACATTCAGTACTTC.

The chain joins TRBV5-1 to TRBJ2-4; 9 bases agree with TRBD1. The CDR3 length is 18 residues. V gave up 3 bases and J gave up 2 bases; unmatched junction bases: 12. CDR1 is SGHRS and CDR2 is YFSETQ in the germline V gene. The CDR3 DNA is TGCGCCAGCAGCTCACAGGGGGCGGATAGTGTGACCAAAAACATTCAGTACTTC. It translates to CASSSQGADSVTKNIQYF.

V usage is TRBV27 and J usage is TRBJ2-2; 7 bases agree with TRBD2. From germline, CDR1 is MNHEY and CDR2 SMNVEV (reference sequence). The ends lost 0 bases at V and 7 bases at J; junction bases unmatched: 5. CDR3 length: 15 residues. The CDR3 is CASSLSPGEGGELFF. CDR3 bases: TGTGCCAGCAGTTTATCTCCCGGGGAGGGCGGGGAGCTGTTTTTT.

This clone was detected a few times. Relative to the germline gene, one junction end is altered; a read error may explain this. The chain uses TRBV5-1 and TRBJ1-2; 9 bases line up with TRBD1. Germline CDR1 SGHRS, CDR2 YFSETQ. This CDR3 comprises 14 residues. The CDR3 loop reads CASSLGTGIYGYTF. CDR3 DNA sequence: TGTGCCAGCAGCTTGGGGACAGGGATCTATGGCTACACCTTC.

The rearrangement links TRBV4-3 to TRBJ1-1; no reliable D call. V lost 4 bases, J lost 1 base, and 7 bases lay in between. The length of the CDR3 is 13 residues. Looked up from germline, CDR1 is LGHNA and CDR2 is YSLEER. DNA for the CDR3: TGCGCCAGCAGCCCTATGAGGAACACTGAAGCTTTCTTT. Protein sequence: CASSPMRNTEAFF.

This clone was recorded once. CDR3 nucleotide sequence: TGTGCCAGCACGATAACGGGCAGCGCAGGCTATGGCTACACCTTC. It encodes CASTITGSAGYGYTF. This chain connects TRBV2 to TRBJ1-2, with unresolved D. This CDR3 is built from 15 residues. Germline V gives CDR1 SNHLY, CDR2 FYNNEI. Trimming removed 7 bases at V and 4 bases at J, with 19 bases between.

This clone appeared once. The chain recombines TRBV4-2 with TRBJ2-1; 11 bases map to TRBD2. V shed 0 bases and J 8 bases; nucleotides not matched to a gene: 6. From germline, CDR1 is LGHNA and CDR2 YNFKEQ. The CDR3 runs to 16 residues. The CDR3 region is CASSQEGTSGSDEQFF. For the CDR3, the DNA is TGTGCCAGCAGCCAAGAAGGAACTAGCGGGAGTGATGAGCAGTTCTTC.

The V and J genes are TRBV21-1 and TRBJ1-6. TRBV21-1 is designated a pseudogene. The CDR3 consists of 14 residues. In DNA form, the CDR3 reads TGTGCCAGCAGCTCGTGGGGATTTTGTTCACCCCTCCACTTT. This encodes CASSSWGFCSPLHF.

This clone has only one observation. This chain connects TRBV18 to TRBJ1-2, with D possibly being TRBD1 (6 bases). Germline V gene lookup returns CDR1 KGHSH and CDR2 LQKENI. The CDR3 has 14 residues. Trimming cost V 5 bases and J 1 base, with 11 bases left between them. CDR3 nucleotide sequence: TGTGCCAGCTCAAGAAACAGGGATAACTATGGCTACACCTTC. Residues: CASSRNRDNYGYTF.

The chain uses TRBV19 and TRBJ1-2, with 11 positions matching TRBD1. Germline V gives CDR1 LNHDA, CDR2 SQIVND (reference sequence). With 8 bases clipped from V and 7 bases from J, the junction kept 9 bases outside the gene matches. CDR3 size: 14 residues. CDR3: CASSIGQGAGGYTF. The CDR3, as DNA: TGTGCCAGTTCAATTGGACAGGGGGCAGGTGGCTACACCTTC.

In its sample, this clone was seen once. The chain joins TRBV5-6 to TRBJ1-2, with a weak D call TRBD1 (6 bases). The CDR3 length is 14 residues. Germline CDR1 and CDR2: SGHDT and YYEEEE. The V end was cut by 0 bases, the J end by 4 bases, with 10 bases between. The CDR3: CASSLEGRGYGYTF. The CDR3 DNA reads as TGTGCCAGCAGCTTGGAAGGCAGGGGCTATGGCTACACCTTC.

On this clone: A read error may produce the germline difference seen at one junction end. V and J are TRBV5-1 and TRBJ1-4; tentatively, D is TRBD1 (5 bases). Germline CDR1 reads SGHRS; CDR2 reads YFSETQ. The CDR3 has 17 residues. The CDR3: CASSPDGRATTNEKLFF. DNA of the CDR3: TGTGCCAGCAGCCCCGATGGCAGGGCCACAACTAATGAAAAACTGTTTTTT.

The chain is built from TRBV4-3 and TRBJ2-5; 7 bases agree with TRBD2. V lost 4 bases to trimming and J lost 3 bases; unmatched junction nucleotides: 8. CDR3 length: 15 residues. Per the germline V gene, CDR1 is LGHNA and CDR2 is YSLEER. CDR3 nucleotide sequence: TGCGCCAGCAGCCGAAGCCGGGGGGTAGAAGAGACCCAGTACTTC. This sequence encodes CASSRSRGVEETQYF.

The V gene is TRBV7-2, the J gene TRBJ2-1, with 10 nucleotides matching TRBD2. CDR1 and CDR2 (germline): SGHTA, FQGNSA. This CDR3 has 14 amino acids. Unmatched junction bases numbered 1, after V lost 3 bases and J lost 5 bases. CDR3 nucleotides: TGTGCCAGCAGCTTCGGGACTAGCGACAATGAGCAGTTCTTC. It is translated as CASSFGTSDNEQFF.

This clone appeared once. This chain links TRBV3-1 (or the pseudogene TRBV3-2) with TRBJ1-5, with a possible D match to TRBD1 (5 bases). V was shortened by 5 bases and J by 1 base, with 12 bases between the two germline ends. The germline gives CDR1 LGHDT, CDR2 YNNKEL (reference sequence). This CDR3 has 15 residues. CDR3 sequence: CASSAGDLSNQPQHF. The DNA for the CDR3 is TGTGCCAGCAGCGCGGGGGACTTGAGCAATCAGCCCCAGCATTTT.

This clone was observed a handful of times. The chain couples TRBV20-1 to TRBJ2-3; D is undetermined. The CDR3 runs to 14 residues. Germline V gene sequence: CDR1 DFQATT, CDR2 SNEGSKA (reference sequence). With 3 bases removed from V and 5 bases from J, the gap between germline ends came to 15 bases. The CDR3 DNA follows: TGCAGTGCTAGTATTTTGTCCAGCCGAGATACGCAGTATTTT. Translating gives CSASILSSRDTQYF.

The J gene is TRBJ2-2, the V gene TRBV7-2; D is unclear. The CDR3 totals 13 residues. Trimming shortened V by 0 bases and J by 7 bases, and 6 bases separated the two germline ends. Germline V lookup: CDR1 SGHTA, CDR2 FQGNSA. CDR3 amino acids: CASSLAAGGELFF. For the CDR3, the DNA is TGTGCCAGCAGCTTAGCGGCCGGCGGGGAGCTGTTTTTT. The full variable domain, its missing parts supplied by reference TRBV7-2 and TRBJ2-2, is GAGVSQSPSNKVTEKGKDVELRCDPISGHTALYWYRQSLGQGLEFLIYFQGNSAPDKSGLPSDRFSAERTGGSVSTLTIQRTQQEDSAVYLCASSLAAGGELFFGEGSRLTVL.

The J gene is TRBJ2-7, the V gene TRBV7-2; the D gene is possibly TRBD1 (6 bases). V was shortened by 1 base and J by 7 bases, with 14 bases between the two germline ends. CDR1 is SGHTA and CDR2 is FQGNSA in the germline V gene. The CDR3 covers 14 residues. The CDR3 region is CASSLDTGSREQYF. CDR3 in DNA: TGTGCCAGCAGCTTAGATACAGGGTCTAGGGAGCAGTACTTC.

A note on this clone: One junction end does not reproduce the germline sequence, and a read error may be involved. The chain has TRBV5-1 and TRBJ2-1; D gene unclear. Germline V gives CDR1 SGHRS, CDR2 YFSETQ. The CDR3 is 15 residues long. The CDR3 is CASSLVGPSYNEQFF. The CDR3 DNA reads as TGTGCCAGCAGCTTAGTTGGTCCCTCCTACAATGAGCAGTTCTTC. The whole variable domain, filled in from reference TRBV5-1 and TRBJ2-1, reads KAGVTQTPRYLIKTRGQQVTLSCSPISGHRSVSWYQQTPGQGLQFLFEYFSETQRNKGNFPGRFSGRQFSNSRSEMNVSTLELGDSALYLCASSLVGPSYNEQFFGPGTRLTVL.

The chain has TRBV7-2 and TRBJ1-1; unclear D gene. With 4 bases removed from V and 5 bases from J, the gap between germline ends came to 14 bases. Germline CDR1 and CDR2: SGHTA and FQGNSA. The CDR3 is 14 residues long. The DNA for the CDR3 is TGTGCCAGCAGCTCCTCAAAAGACGTAACTGAAGCTTTCTTT. Translating it yields CASSSSKDVTEAFF.

The V and J genes are TRBV7-3 and TRBJ2-1; 9 bases fit TRBD1. The CDR3 length is 14 residues. CDR1 is SGHTA and CDR2 is FQGTGA in the germline V gene. After removal of 3 bases from V and 9 bases from J, the junction contained 6 bases not matched to a gene. The chain's CDR3 is CASSFGTGSIEQFF. The CDR3 nucleotides are TGTGCCAGCAGCTTTGGGACAGGGTCGATTGAGCAGTTCTTC.